The rows below give T cell receptor beta chains drawn from one sample of a study of CD8 T cells in Susac syndrome. MiXCR was run by TCRdb on the immunoSEQ multiplex PCR reads, yielding one entry per CDR3 protein. The table shows approximately 220,000 distinct CDR3 sequences, with 90% to 95% occurring only once. Sequencing was carried out using CD8+ T cells from PBMCs. The origin of the receptors is a human donor with multiple sclerosis. The CDR3 runs from the conserved cysteine through the conserved F or W. D genes are given only for firm matches. Expanded clones get a size class; other rows say once, few or many, or leave the size out.

D gene	V gene	J gene	clone size	CDR3 protein	CDR3 DNA
TRBD2	TRBV12-3/TRBV12-4	TRBJ2-7	.	CASSLARERYEQYF	TGTGCCAGCAGTTTGGCGCGGGAGCGCTACGAGCAGTACTTC
.	TRBV14	TRBJ2-7	.	CASSQAVEQYF	TGTGCCAGCAGCCAGGCTGTAGAGCAGTACTTC
.	TRBV6-5	TRBJ1-3	.	CASRTSGTSGNTIYF	TGTGCCAGCAGAACTTCCGGGACCTCTGGAAACACCATATATTTT
.	TRBV7-9	TRBJ2-2	.	CASSFLGNTGELFF	TGTGCCAGCAGCTTTTTGGGGAACACCGGGGAGCTGTTTTTT
TRBD2	TRBV6-1	TRBJ2-1	.	CASSDIPWTSGRASSYNEQFF	TGTGCCAGCAGTGATATCCCATGGACTAGCGGGAGGGCCTCTTCCTACAATGAGCAGTTCTTC
.	TRBV28	TRBJ1-5	.	CASSLYGDSNQPQHF	TGTGCCAGCAGTTTATATGGGGATAGCAATCAGCCCCAGCATTTT
TRBD1	TRBV20-1	TRBJ2-7	.	CSAGTVPYEQYF	TGCAGTGCTGGGACAGTCCCCTACGAGCAGTACTTC
.	TRBV6-5	TRBJ2-1	.	CASSYGFGEINEQFF	TGTGCCAGCAGTTACGGCTTTGGGGAGATCAATGAGCAGTTCTTC
TRBD2	TRBV29-1	TRBJ2-1	.	CSVGGGRAQEQFF	TGCAGCGTTGGTGGCGGGAGGGCCCAGGAGCAGTTCTTC
.	TRBV12-3/TRBV12-4	TRBJ1-1	once	CASTKIEAFF	TGTGCCAGCACTAAAATTGAAGCTTTCTTT
.	TRBV19	TRBJ1-6	.	CASSIDNSYNSPLHF	TGTGCCAGTAGTATTGATAACTCCTATAATTCACCCCTCCACTTT